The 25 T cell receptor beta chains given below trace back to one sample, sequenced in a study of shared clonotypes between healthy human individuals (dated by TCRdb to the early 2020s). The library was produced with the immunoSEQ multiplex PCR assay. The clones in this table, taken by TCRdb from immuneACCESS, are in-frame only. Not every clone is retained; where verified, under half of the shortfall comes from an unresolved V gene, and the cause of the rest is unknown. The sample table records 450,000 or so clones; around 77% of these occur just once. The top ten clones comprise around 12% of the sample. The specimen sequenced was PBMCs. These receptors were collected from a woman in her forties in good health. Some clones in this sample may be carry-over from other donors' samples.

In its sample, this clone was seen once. In DNA form, the CDR3 reads TGTGCCTGGAGTGAACGGAGGGACTACGAGCAGTACTTC. This encodes CAWSERRDYEQYF. V and J are TRBV30 and TRBJ2-7; possibly TRBD2 for D (6 bases). The ends were cut back, 1 base at V and 3 bases at J, with 10 bases in the middle. Germline CDR1 GTSNPN, CDR2 SVGIG (reference sequence). CDR3 length: 13 amino acids.

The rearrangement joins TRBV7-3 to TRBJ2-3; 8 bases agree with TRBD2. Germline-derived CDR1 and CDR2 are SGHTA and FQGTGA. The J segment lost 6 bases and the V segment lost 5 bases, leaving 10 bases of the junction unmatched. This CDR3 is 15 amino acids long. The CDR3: CASSPVGLAGDTQYF. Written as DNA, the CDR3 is TGTGCCAGCAGCCCGGTGGGCCTAGCGGGCGATACGCAGTATTTT.

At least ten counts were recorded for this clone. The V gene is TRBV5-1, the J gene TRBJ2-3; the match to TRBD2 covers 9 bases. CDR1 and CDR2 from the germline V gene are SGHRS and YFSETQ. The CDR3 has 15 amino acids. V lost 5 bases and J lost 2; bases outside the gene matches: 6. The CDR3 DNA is TGCGCCAGCAGAGATAGCGGGAGCCCCACAGATACGCAGTATTTT. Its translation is CASRDSGSPTDTQYF.

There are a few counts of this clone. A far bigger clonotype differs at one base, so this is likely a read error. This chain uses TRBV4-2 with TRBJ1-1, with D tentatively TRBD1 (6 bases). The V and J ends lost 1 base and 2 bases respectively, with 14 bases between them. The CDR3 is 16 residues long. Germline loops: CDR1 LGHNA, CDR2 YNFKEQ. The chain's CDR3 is CASSQGDTRTNTEAFF. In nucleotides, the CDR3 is TGTGCCAGCAGCCAAGGGGACACTCGCACCAACACTGAAGCTTTCTTT.

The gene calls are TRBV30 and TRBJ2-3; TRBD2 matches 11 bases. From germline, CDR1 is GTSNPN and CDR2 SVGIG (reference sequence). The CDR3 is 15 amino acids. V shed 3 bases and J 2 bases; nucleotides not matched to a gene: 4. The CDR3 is CAWRGTSGFTDTQYF. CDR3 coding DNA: TGTGCCTGGAGGGGGACTAGCGGTTTCACAGATACGCAGTATTTT.

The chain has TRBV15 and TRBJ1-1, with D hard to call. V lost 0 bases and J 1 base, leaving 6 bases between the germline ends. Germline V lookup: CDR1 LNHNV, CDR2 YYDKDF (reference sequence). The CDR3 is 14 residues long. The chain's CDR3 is CATSRDRQNTEAFF. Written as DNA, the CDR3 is TGTGCCACCAGCAGAGATCGGCAGAACACTGAAGCTTTCTTT.

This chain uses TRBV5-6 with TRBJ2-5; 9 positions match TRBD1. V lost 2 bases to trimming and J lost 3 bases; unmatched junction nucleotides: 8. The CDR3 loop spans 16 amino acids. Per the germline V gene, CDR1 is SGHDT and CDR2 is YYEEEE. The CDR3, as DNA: TGTGCCAGCAGCTTATACGCGGGGGACAGGGAAGAGACCCAGTACTTC. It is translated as CASSLYAGDREETQYF.

DNA of the CDR3: TGTGCCAGCAGCCCAAGGCGGACAGGGGACCGGGGCGAGCAGTACTTC. Protein: CASSPRRTGDRGEQYF. The chain carries TRBV11-2 and TRBJ2-7, with TRBD1 identical over 9 bases. CDR3 length: 16 amino acids. CDR1 and CDR2 (germline): SGHAT, FQNNGV. The ends lost 5 bases at V and 6 bases at J; junction bases unmatched: 14.

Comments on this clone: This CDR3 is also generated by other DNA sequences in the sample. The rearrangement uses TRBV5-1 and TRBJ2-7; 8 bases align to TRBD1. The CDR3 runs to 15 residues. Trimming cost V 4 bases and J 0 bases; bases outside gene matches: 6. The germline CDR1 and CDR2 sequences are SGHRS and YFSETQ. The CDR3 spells CASSPRQGSSYEQYF. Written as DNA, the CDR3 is TGCGCCAGCAGCCCACGACAGGGGTCCTCCTACGAGCAGTACTTC.

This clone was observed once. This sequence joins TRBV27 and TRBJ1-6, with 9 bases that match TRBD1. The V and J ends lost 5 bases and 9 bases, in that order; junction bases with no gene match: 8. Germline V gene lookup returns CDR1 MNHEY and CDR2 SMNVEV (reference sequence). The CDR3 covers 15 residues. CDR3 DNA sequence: TGTGCCAGCAGTCCTCGGGACAGGGAGGTTTCACCCCTCCACTTT. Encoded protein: CASSPRDREVSPLHF.

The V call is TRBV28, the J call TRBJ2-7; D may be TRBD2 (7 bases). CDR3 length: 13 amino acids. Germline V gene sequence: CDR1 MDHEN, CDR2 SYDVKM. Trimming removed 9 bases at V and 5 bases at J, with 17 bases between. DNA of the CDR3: TGTGCCAGTACTGGGGGGGCGCGGAACGAGCAGTACTTC. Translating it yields CASTGGARNEQYF.

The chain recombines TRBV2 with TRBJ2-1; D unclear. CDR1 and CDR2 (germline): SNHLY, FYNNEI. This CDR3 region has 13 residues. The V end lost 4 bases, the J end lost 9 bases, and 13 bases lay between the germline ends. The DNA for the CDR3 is TGTGCCAGCAGTGTGAGTAGCCTAAGTGAGCAGTTCTTC. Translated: CASSVSSLSEQFF. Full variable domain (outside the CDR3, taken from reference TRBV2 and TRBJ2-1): EPEVTQTPSHQVTQMGQEVILRCVPISNHLYFYWYRQILGQKVEFLVSFYNNEISEKSEIFDDQFSVERPDGSNFTLKIRSTKLEDSAMYFCASSVSSLSEQFFGPGTRLTVL.

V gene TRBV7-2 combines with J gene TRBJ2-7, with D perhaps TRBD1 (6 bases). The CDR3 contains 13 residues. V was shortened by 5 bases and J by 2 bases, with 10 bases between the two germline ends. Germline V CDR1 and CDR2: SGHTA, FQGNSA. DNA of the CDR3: TGTGCCAGCAGCCCCACAGGGCCCTACGAGCAGTACTTC. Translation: CASSPTGPYEQYF.

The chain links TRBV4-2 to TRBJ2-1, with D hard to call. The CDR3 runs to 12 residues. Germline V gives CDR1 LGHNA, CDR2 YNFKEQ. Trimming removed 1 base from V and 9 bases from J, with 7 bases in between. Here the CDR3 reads CASSQGGVEQFF. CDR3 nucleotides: TGTGCCAGCAGCCAAGGTGGGGTTGAGCAGTTCTTC.

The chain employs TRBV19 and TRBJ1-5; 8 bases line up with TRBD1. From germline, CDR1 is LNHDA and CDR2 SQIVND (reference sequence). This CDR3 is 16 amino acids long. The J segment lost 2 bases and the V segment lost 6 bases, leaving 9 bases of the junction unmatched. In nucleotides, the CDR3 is TGTGCCAGTAGGGACAGGGAAGGATGGGGCAATCAGCCCCAGCATTTT. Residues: CASRDREGWGNQPQHF.

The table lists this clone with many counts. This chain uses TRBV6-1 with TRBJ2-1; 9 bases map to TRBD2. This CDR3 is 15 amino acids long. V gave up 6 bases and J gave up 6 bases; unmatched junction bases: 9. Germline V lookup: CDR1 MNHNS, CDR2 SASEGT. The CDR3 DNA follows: TGTGCCAGCAGCCGTATAGCGGGAGAGTCCAATGAGCAGTTCTTC. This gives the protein CASSRIAGESNEQFF.

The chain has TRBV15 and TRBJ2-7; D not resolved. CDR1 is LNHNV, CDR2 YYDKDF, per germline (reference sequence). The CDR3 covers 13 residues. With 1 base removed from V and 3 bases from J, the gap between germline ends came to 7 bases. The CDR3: CATSRAVDYEQYF. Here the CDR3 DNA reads TGTGCCACCAGCAGAGCTGTGGACTACGAGCAGTACTTC.

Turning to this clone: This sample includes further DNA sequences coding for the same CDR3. The CDR3 sequence is CASSLGRTGELFF. The CDR3 DNA is TGTGCCAGCAGTTTAGGCCGGACCGGGGAGCTGTTTTTT. The chain combines TRBV27 with TRBJ2-2; D call uncertain. V lost 2 bases to trimming and J lost 5 bases, with 6 bases between them. This CDR3 spans 13 amino acids. Germline V gene sequence: CDR1 MNHEY, CDR2 SMNVEV (reference sequence).

The CDR3 DNA is TGTGCCAGCAGTTACCCCACAGGGGGGAACACTGAAGCTTTCTTT. It yields the protein CASSYPTGGNTEAFF. The rearrangement uses TRBV6-6 and TRBJ1-1, with TRBD1 matching 8 bases. The CDR3 contains 15 residues. V gave up 2 bases and J gave up 1 base; unmatched junction bases: 3. Germline lookup yields CDR1 MNHNY and CDR2 SVGAGI (reference sequence).

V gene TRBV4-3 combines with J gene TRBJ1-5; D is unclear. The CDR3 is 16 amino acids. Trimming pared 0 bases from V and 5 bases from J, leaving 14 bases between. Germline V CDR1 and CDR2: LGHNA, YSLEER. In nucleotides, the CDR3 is TGCGCCAGCAGCCAAGATTTAACAGCCCACGATCAGCCCCAGCATTTT. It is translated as CASSQDLTAHDQPQHF.

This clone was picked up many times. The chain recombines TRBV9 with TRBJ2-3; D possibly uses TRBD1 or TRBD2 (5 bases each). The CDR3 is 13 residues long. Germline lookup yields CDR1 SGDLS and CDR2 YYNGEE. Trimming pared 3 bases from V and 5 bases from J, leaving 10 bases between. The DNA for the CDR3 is TGTGCCAGCAGCGAGGGGACGAAAGATACGCAGTATTTT. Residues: CASSEGTKDTQYF.

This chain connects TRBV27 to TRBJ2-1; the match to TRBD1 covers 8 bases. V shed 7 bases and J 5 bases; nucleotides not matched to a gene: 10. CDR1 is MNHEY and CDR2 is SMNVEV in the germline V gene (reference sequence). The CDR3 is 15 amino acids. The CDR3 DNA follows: TGTGCCAGCACCACGGACAGGGAAATTAACAATGAGCAGTTCTTC. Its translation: CASTTDREINNEQFF.

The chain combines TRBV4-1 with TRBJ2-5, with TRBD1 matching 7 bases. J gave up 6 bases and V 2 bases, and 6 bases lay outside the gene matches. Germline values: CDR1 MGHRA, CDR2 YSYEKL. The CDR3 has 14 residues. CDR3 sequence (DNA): TGCGCCAGCAGCCAAAACAGGGGTCCGCAGACCCAGTACTTC. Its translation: CASSQNRGPQTQYF.

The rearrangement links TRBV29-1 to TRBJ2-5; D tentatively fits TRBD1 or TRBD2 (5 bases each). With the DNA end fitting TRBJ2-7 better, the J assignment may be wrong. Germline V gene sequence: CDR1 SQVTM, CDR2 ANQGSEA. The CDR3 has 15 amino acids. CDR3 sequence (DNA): TGCAGCGTTGTTGGGGGAAGAGACAGTTCCTACGAGCAGTACTTC. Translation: CSVVGGRDSSYEQYF.

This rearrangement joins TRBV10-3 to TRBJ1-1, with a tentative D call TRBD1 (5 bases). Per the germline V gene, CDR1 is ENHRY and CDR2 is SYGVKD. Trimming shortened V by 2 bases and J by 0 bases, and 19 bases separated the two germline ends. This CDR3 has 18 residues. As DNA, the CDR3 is TGTGCCATCAGTGAGCTGGGGCGGCTGATGACCCTGAACACTGAAGCTTTCTTT. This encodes CAISELGRLMTLNTEAFF.